Below are 27 T cell receptor beta chains sequenced from a single sample in a study of CD8+CD57+ T cells in acquired aplastic anemia. It was patients with CD8+CD57+ cell expansion by flow cytometry who were chosen for sequencing. According to the study, genomic DNA was the template for TCR beta VDJ and CDR3 profiling. TCRdb reprocessed the reads with MiXCR, giving one entry per CDR3 protein. The table records roughly 80,000 distinct CDR3 sequences, under 80% of them present only once. The sample was sorted CD4+, CD8+, or CD8+CD57+ T cells (not recorded which) from PBMCs. The receptors shown here come from a human donor with aplastic anemia.

The chain is built from TRBV12-5 and TRBJ2-1; D is unresolved. The CDR3 spans 12 residues. Germline V gene data show CDR1 as LGHNT and CDR2 as FRNRAP. Trimming took off 3 bases at V and 8 bases at J, with 8 bases between the two ends. CDR3 DNA: TGTGCTAGTGGTTTAAGGAGAGATGAGCAGTTCTTC. Translating it yields CASGLRRDEQFF.

The gene calls are TRBV15 and TRBJ2-7; possible D gene TRBD1, 7 bases. Germline V gene lookup returns CDR1 LNHNV and CDR2 YYDKDF (reference sequence). This CDR3 comprises 16 residues. Trimming stripped 5 bases from V and 2 bases from J, with 19 bases between. CDR3 in DNA: TGTGCCACCAGCCCACAATTGGGGGGACAGACCTACGAGCAGTACTTC. This translates into CATSPQLGGQTYEQYF.

This sequence joins TRBV2 and TRBJ2-7; tentative D call: TRBD1 (6 bases). The CDR3 loop spans 12 amino acids. The V gene lost 3 bases and the J gene lost 6 bases, with 9 bases spanning the gap. CDR1 is SNHLY and CDR2 is FYNNEI in the germline V gene. The CDR3: CASSETGSEQYF. As DNA, the CDR3 is TGTGCCAGCAGTGAGACAGGATCCGAGCAGTACTTC.

This sequence joins TRBV7-8 and TRBJ2-5; 9 bases line up with TRBD1. From germline, CDR1 is SGHVS and CDR2 FQNEAQ. Trimming at V came to 4 bases and at J to 9 bases, leaving 18 bases not matched to a gene. The CDR3 extends over 17 amino acids. CDR3 in DNA: TGTGCCAGCAGCTCGAACCCGGGACAGGGAGGGAAGGGGGCCCAGTACTTC. The encoded protein is CASSSNPGQGGKGAQYF.

The rearrangement uses TRBV7-6 and TRBJ2-7; TRBD1 agrees at 7 bases. The CDR3 is made up of 13 amino acids. The V gene's germline CDR1 is SGHVS and CDR2 FNYEAQ. Losses at the gene ends were 7 bases for V and 1 base for J; bases not matched to a gene: 4. CDR3 sequence reads: CASMGTASYEQYF. The CDR3 DNA follows: TGTGCCAGCATGGGGACAGCGTCCTACGAGCAGTACTTC.

This chain joins TRBV25-1 and TRBJ1-1; D gene unclear. Per the germline V gene, CDR1 is MGHDK and CDR2 is SYGVNS. V dropped 3 bases and J dropped 11 bases, with 10 bases sitting between them. The CDR3 spans 11 residues. Written as DNA, the CDR3 is TGTGCCAGCAGTGATTTCCGGTTGGCTTTCTTT. Translating it yields CASSDFRLAFF.

The chain joins TRBV29-1 to TRBJ1-1; D unclear. Between the trimmed V and J ends, which lost 2 bases and 4 bases, there was a span of 11 bases. The V gene's germline CDR1 is SQVTM and CDR2 ANQGSEA. The CDR3 length is 13 residues. CDR3 in DNA: TGCAGCGTTGAACGCAGACAAGCCACTGAAGCTTTCTTT. Its protein is CSVERRQATEAFF. The full variable domain, with the rest looked up from reference TRBV29-1 and TRBJ1-1, is SAVISQKPSRDICQRGTSLTIQCQVDSQVTMMFWYRQQPGQSLTLIATANQGSEATYESGFVIDKFPISRPNLTFSTLTVSNMSPEDSSIYLCSVERRQATEAFFGQGTRLTVV.

This chain connects TRBV19 to TRBJ2-3; perhaps TRBD2 as D (5 bases). Trimming removed 5 bases at V and 4 bases at J, with 13 bases between. Per the germline V gene, CDR1 is LNHDA and CDR2 is SQIVND (reference sequence). This CDR3 region has 14 residues. This chain's CDR3 is CASSPGRNADTQYF. CDR3 sequence (DNA): TGTGCCAGTAGTCCGGGAAGGAATGCAGATACGCAGTATTTT.

V is TRBV20-1 and J is TRBJ2-3, with 9 bases lining up with TRBD2. CDR1 and CDR2 (germline): DFQATT, SNEGSKA (reference sequence). J lost 8 bases, V lost 0 bases, and 12 bases had no gene match. This CDR3 has 16 amino acids. In DNA, the CDR3 is TGCAGTGCTAGAGATGTGTTGGGACTAGCTCTTGTTACGCAGTATTTT. This codes for CSARDVLGLALVTQYF.

A few counts support this clonotype. The genes are TRBV20-1 and TRBJ2-1; the match to TRBD2 covers 9 bases. Germline V lookup: CDR1 DFQATT, CDR2 SNEGSKA (reference sequence). The CDR3 totals 15 residues. The ends lost 3 bases at V and 5 bases at J; junction bases unmatched: 8. CDR3 region: CSARGQLAGNNEQFF. DNA for the CDR3: TGCAGTGCTAGGGGCCAGCTAGCGGGAAACAATGAGCAGTTCTTC.

This chain joins TRBV9 and TRBJ1-2; D is unresolved. Between the trimmed V and J ends, which lost 4 bases and 8 bases, there was a span of 9 bases. Germline assignment: CDR1 SGDLS and CDR2 YYNGEE. This CDR3 spans 11 amino acids. CDR3 protein: CASSYLSGYTF. CDR3 DNA: TGTGCCAGCAGCTACCTGAGCGGCTACACCTTC.

The chain combines TRBV20-1 with TRBJ1-6, with no clear D. This CDR3 spans 16 amino acids. The V gene lost 0 bases and the J gene lost 6 bases, with 15 bases spanning the gap. The germline V gene encodes CDR1 DFQATT and CDR2 SNEGSKA (reference sequence). Here the CDR3 DNA reads TGCAGTGCTAGAGATCCCCAGTTACTAGCTAATTCACCCCTCCACTTT. Amino acid sequence: CSARDPQLLANSPLHF.

The rearrangement links TRBV15 to TRBJ1-1; 7 bases align to TRBD1. The ends lost 5 bases at V and 1 base at J; junction bases unmatched: 4. The germline gives CDR1 LNHNV, CDR2 YYDKDF (reference sequence). CDR3 length: 14 amino acids. CDR3: CATSLGQRNTEAFF. DNA for the CDR3: TGTGCCACCAGCTTGGGACAGAGGAACACTGAAGCTTTCTTT.

This clonotype was seen once. This chain joins TRBV29-1 and TRBJ1-4; D might be TRBD1 (6 bases). This CDR3 is built from 12 residues. V gave up 4 bases and J gave up 8 bases, with 11 bases separating them. The germline gives CDR1 SQVTM, CDR2 ANQGSEA. This CDR3 reads CSVVGGGEKLFF. DNA of the CDR3: TGCAGCGTTGTTGGGGGCGGCGAAAAACTGTTTTTT.

The genes are TRBV20-1 and TRBJ1-1, with 7 nucleotides matching TRBD1. The length of the CDR3 is 15 residues. The V gene's germline CDR1 is DFQATT and CDR2 SNEGSKA (reference sequence). The J segment lost 1 base and the V segment lost 5 bases, leaving 10 bases of the junction unmatched. The CDR3 DNA follows: TGCAGTGCTCGAAGGGCGGGACAGACGAACACTGAAGCTTTCTTT. Translating gives CSARRAGQTNTEAFF.

J is TRBJ1-3 and V is TRBV20-1; D unclear. Germline CDR1 reads DFQATT; CDR2 reads SNEGSKA (reference sequence). This CDR3 region has 12 residues. Trimming removed 0 bases from V and 3 bases from J, with 3 bases in between. In nucleotides, the CDR3 is TGCAGTGCTAGAGATGATGGAAACACCATATATTTT. It translates to CSARDDGNTIYF.

This clonotype appeared a few times. V is TRBV15 and J is TRBJ2-3, with 9 bases that match TRBD2. Trimming cost V 0 bases and J 1 base; bases outside gene matches: 11. This CDR3 spans 19 amino acids. Germline CDR1 LNHNV, CDR2 YYDKDF (reference sequence). CDR3 residues: CATSRERLGAGGGTDTQYF. CDR3 nucleotides: TGTGCCACCAGCAGAGAACGATTGGGAGCGGGGGGAGGCACAGATACGCAGTATTTT.

Details on this clonotype: One end of the junction does not line up with germline, which may come from a read error. This chain links TRBV2 with TRBJ2-3; D unclear. The CDR3 has 14 amino acids. Germline-derived CDR1 and CDR2 are SNHLY and FYNNEI. The CDR3 protein is CASSEGIGPDTQYF. Here the CDR3 DNA reads TGTGCCAGCAGTGAAGGAATAGGGCCCGATACGCAGTATTTC.

V gene TRBV19 combines with J gene TRBJ2-5; 7 bases match TRBD2. The J segment lost 4 bases and the V segment lost 1 base, leaving 6 bases of the junction unmatched. CDR3 length: 15 amino acids. CDR1 and CDR2 from the germline V gene are LNHDA and SQIVND (reference sequence). DNA for the CDR3: TGTGCCAGTAGTATAGGGGGGGGAGGTGGAGAGACCCAGTACTTC. This sequence encodes CASSIGGGGGETQYF.

This chain uses TRBV29-1 with TRBJ1-1, with D possibly being TRBD1 (5 bases). The CDR3 covers 14 residues. Per germline, CDR1 SQVTM and CDR2 ANQGSEA. Trimming took 0 bases from V and 7 from J, leaving 15 bases between them. CDR3 sequence: CSVEDQRGTNEAFF. The CDR3 region has the DNA TGCAGCGTTGAAGATCAACGGGGGACGAATGAAGCTTTCTTT.

V usage is TRBV12-3 or TRBV12-4 and J usage is TRBJ2-3; 11 positions agree with TRBD2. The CDR3 sequence is 16 residues long. Germline trimming cut 5 bases from V and 10 bases from J; bases unmatched to any gene: 14. The CDR3 DNA is TGTGCCAGCAGTCCTCAGACACTAGCGGGAGACGGTGCGCAGTATTTT. It codes for CASSPQTLAGDGAQYF.

The rearrangement links TRBV13 to TRBJ2-1; D gene unclear. The V end was cut by 7 bases, the J end by 0 bases, with 10 bases between. This CDR3 is 14 amino acids long. Germline V gene sequence: CDR1 PRHDT, CDR2 FYEKMQ (reference sequence). CDR3 sequence reads: CASTPVGSYNEQFF. CDR3 DNA: TGTGCCAGCACCCCTGTTGGCTCCTACAATGAGCAGTTCTTC.

This chain joins TRBV29-1 and TRBJ2-7; D remains ambiguous. Trimming shortened V by 6 bases and J by 2 bases, and 14 bases separated the two germline ends. Germline V gene sequence: CDR1 SQVTM, CDR2 ANQGSEA. This CDR3 is built from 13 residues. CDR3 protein: CSVAIGSPYEQYF. The CDR3 DNA reads as TGCAGCGTGGCAATTGGATCCCCCTACGAGCAGTACTTC.

As to this clonotype: At one end the junction does not follow the germline gene, possibly because of a read error. The V and J genes are TRBV20-1 and TRBJ1-6; D call uncertain. Per germline, CDR1 DFQATT and CDR2 SNEGSKA (reference sequence). The CDR3 sequence is 17 residues long. The CDR3 region has the DNA TGCAGTGCTAGAGATAGAGGGTCGAGCTCGTATAATTCACCCCTCCACTTC. It translates to CSARDRGSSSYNSPLHF.

V gene TRBV2 combines with J gene TRBJ2-5; 7 bases agree with TRBD1. Trimming cost V 3 bases and J 4 bases; bases outside gene matches: 5. The V gene's germline CDR1 is SNHLY and CDR2 FYNNEI. This CDR3 region has 14 residues. The CDR3 DNA follows: TGTGCCAGCAGTGAGACAGGGAAGGGAGAGACCCAGTACTTC. The encoded protein is CASSETGKGETQYF.

The rearrangement joins TRBV2 to TRBJ2-7; possibly TRBD1 or TRBD2 for D (5 bases each). The CDR3 has 15 residues. V shed 6 bases and J shed 0 bases, with 15 bases lying between them. CDR1 and CDR2 (germline): SNHLY, FYNNEI. This CDR3 reads CASRGVGTGSYEQYF. CDR3 bases: TGTGCCAGCAGGGGAGTCGGGACGGGCTCCTACGAGCAGTACTTC.

The chain couples TRBV5-4 to TRBJ1-6; 8 bases line up with TRBD1. The trim removed 6 bases at V and 9 bases at J, leaving 8 bases unmatched. Germline loops: CDR1 SGHNT, CDR2 YYREEE (reference sequence). The CDR3 sequence is 14 residues long. Written as DNA, the CDR3 is TGTGCCAGCAACCTGGACAGGGTTAGTTCACCCCTCCACTTT. It is translated as CASNLDRVSSPLHF.